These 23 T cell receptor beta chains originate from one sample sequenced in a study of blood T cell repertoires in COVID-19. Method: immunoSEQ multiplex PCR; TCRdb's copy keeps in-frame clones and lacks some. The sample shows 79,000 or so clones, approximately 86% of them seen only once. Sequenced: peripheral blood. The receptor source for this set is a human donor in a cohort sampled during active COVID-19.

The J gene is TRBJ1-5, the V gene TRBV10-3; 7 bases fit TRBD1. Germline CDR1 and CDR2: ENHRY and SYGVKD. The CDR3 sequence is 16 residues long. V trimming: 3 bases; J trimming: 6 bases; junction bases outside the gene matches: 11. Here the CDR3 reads CAISDSLGQAAQPQHF. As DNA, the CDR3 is TGTGCCATCAGTGATAGTTTAGGACAGGCGGCTCAGCCCCAGCATTTT.

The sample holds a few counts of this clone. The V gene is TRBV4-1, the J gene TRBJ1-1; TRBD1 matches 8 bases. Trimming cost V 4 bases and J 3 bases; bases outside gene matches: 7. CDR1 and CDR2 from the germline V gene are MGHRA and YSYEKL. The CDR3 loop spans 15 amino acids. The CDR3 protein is CASSRGQGGYTEAFF. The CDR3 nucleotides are TGCGCCAGCAGCCGAGGACAGGGTGGGTACACTGAAGCTTTCTTT.

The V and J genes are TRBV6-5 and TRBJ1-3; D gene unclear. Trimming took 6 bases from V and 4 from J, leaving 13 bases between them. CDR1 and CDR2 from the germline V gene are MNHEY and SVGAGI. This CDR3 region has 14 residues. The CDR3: CASSGTTNGNTIYF. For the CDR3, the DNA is TGTGCCAGCAGCGGAACGACAAACGGAAACACCATATATTTT.

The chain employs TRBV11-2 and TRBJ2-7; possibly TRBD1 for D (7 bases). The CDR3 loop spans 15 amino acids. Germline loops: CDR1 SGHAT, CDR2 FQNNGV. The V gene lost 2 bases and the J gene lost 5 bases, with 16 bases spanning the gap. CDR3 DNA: TGTGCCAGCAGCTTAAGGGGGCCTACGGGGGACGAGCAGTACTTC. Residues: CASSLRGPTGDEQYF.

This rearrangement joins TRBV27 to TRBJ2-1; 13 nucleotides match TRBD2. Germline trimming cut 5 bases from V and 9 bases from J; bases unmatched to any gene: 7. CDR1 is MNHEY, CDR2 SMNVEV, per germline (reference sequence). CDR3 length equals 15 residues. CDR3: CASSLGTSGNFEQFF. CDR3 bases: TGTGCCAGCAGTCTGGGGACTAGCGGGAACTTTGAGCAGTTCTTC.

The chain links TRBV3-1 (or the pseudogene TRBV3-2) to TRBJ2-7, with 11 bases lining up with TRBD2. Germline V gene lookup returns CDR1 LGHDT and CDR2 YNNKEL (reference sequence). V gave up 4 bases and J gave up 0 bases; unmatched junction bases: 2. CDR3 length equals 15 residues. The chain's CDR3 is CASSPTSGSSYEQYF. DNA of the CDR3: TGTGCCAGCAGCCCAACTAGCGGGAGCTCCTACGAGCAGTACTTC.

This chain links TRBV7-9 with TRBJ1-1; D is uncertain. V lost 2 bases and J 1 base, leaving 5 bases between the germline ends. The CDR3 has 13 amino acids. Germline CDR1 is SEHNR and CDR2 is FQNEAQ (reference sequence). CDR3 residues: CASSLSGNTEAFF. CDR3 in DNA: TGTGCCAGCAGCTTATCAGGGAACACTGAAGCTTTCTTT.

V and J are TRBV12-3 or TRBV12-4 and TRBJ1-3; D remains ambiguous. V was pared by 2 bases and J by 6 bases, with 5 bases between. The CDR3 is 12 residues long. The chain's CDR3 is CASSLSVNTIYF. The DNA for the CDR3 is TGTGCCAGCAGTTTAAGCGTAAACACCATATATTTT.

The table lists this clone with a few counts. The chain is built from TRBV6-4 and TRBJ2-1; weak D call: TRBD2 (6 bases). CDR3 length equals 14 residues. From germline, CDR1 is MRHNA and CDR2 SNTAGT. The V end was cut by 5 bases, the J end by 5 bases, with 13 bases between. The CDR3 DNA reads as TGTGCCAGCAGTACGGGGGACGGTCACAATGAGCAGTTCTTC. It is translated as CASSTGDGHNEQFF.

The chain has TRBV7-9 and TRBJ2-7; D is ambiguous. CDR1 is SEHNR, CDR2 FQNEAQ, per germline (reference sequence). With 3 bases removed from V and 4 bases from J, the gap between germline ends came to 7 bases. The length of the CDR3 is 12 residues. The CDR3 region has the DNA TGTGCCAGCAGCTTTTCTACTTACGAGCAGTACTTC. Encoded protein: CASSFSTYEQYF.

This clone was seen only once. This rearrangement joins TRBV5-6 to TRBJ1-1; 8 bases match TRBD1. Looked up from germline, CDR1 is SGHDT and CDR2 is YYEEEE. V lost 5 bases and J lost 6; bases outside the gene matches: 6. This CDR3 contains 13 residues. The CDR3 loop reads CASRLQGVPEAFF. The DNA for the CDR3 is TGTGCCAGCAGATTACAGGGGGTGCCTGAAGCTTTCTTT.

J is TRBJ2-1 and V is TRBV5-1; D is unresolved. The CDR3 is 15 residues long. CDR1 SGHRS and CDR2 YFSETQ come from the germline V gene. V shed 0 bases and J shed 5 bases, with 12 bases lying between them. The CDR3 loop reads CASSLAPYANNEQFF. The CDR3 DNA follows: TGCGCCAGCAGCTTGGCACCCTATGCTAACAATGAGCAGTTCTTC. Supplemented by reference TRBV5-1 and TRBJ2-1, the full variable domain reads KAGVTQTPRYLIKTRGQQVTLSCSPISGHRSVSWYQQTPGQGLQFLFEYFSETQRNKGNFPGRFSGRQFSNSRSEMNVSTLELGDSALYLCASSLAPYANNEQFFGPGTRLTVL.

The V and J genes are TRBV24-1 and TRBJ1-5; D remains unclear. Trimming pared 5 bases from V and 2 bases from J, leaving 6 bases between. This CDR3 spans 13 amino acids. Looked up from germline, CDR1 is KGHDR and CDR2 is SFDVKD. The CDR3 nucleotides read TGTGCCACCAGTGTCACGGGCAATCAGCCCCAGCATTTT. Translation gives CATSVTGNQPQHF.

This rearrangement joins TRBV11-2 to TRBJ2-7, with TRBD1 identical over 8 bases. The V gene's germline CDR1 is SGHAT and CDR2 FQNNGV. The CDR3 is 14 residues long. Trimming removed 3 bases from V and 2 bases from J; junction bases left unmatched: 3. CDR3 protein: CASSFGTGPYEQYF. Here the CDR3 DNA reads TGTGCCAGCAGCTTCGGGACAGGACCCTACGAGCAGTACTTC.

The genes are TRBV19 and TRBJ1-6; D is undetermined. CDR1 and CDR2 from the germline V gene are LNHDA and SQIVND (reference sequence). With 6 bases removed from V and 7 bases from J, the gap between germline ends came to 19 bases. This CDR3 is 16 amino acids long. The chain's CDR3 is CASSLGPVGLNSPLHF. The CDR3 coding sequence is TGTGCCAGTAGCCTGGGCCCCGTTGGCCTGAATTCACCCCTCCACTTT.

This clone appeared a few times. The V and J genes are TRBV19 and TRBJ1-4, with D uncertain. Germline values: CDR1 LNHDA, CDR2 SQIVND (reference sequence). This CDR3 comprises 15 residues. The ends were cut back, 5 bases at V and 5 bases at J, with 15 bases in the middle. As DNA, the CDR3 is TGTGCCAGTAGTCCCCCGGGAGGGTCGAATGAAAAACTGTTTTTT. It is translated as CASSPPGGSNEKLFF.

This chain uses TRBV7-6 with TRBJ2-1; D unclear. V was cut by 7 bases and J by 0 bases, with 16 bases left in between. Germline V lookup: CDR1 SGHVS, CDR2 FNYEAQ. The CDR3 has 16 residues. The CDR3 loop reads CASTSSAAGSYNEQFF. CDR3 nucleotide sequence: TGTGCCAGCACTTCCTCGGCGGCCGGCTCCTACAATGAGCAGTTCTTC.

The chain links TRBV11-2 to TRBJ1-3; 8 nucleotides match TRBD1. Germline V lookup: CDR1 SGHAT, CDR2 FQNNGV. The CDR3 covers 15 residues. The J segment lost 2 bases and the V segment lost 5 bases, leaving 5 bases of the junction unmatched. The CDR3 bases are TGTGCCAGCAGCCTTTTACAGGGGGCTGGAAACACCATATATTTT. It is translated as CASSLLQGAGNTIYF.

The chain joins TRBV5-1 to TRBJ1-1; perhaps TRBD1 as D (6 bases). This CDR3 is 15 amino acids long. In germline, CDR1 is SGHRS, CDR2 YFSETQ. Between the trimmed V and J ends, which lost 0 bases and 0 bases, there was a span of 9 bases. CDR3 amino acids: CASSLEGGLNTEAFF. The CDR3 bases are TGCGCCAGCAGCTTGGAGGGGGGGCTGAACACTGAAGCTTTCTTT.

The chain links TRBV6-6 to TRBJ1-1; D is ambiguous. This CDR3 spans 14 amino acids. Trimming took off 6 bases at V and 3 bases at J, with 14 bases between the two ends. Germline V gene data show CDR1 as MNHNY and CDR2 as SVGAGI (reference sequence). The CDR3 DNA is TGTGCCAGCAGGTTAACCAGCGAATACACTGAAGCTTTCTTT. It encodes CASRLTSEYTEAFF.

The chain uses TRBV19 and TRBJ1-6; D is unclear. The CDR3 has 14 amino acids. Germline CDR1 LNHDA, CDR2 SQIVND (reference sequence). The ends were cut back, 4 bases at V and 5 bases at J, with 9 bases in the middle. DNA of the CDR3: TGTGCCAGTAGTAGGGCAGTAAATAATTCACCCCTCCACTTT. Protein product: CASSRAVNNSPLHF.

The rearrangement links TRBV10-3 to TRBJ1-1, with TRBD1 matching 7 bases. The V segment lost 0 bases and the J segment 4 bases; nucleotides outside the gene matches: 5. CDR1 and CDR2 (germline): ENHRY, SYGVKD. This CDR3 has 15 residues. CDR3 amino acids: CAISESPAGGTEAFF. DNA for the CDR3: TGTGCCATCAGTGAGTCACCTGCAGGGGGCACTGAAGCTTTCTTT.

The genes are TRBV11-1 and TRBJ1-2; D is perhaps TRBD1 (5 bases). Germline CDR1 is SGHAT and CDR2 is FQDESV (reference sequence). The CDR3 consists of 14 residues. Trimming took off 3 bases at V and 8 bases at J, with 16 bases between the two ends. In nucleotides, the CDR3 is TGTGCCAGCAGCTTCGTGATTGGGGCTCAGGGCTACACCTTC. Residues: CASSFVIGAQGYTF. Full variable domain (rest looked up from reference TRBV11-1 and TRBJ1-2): EAEVAQSPRYKITEKSQAVAFWCDPISGHATLYWYRQILGQGPELLVQFQDESVVDDSQLPKDRFSAERLKGVDSTLKIQPAELGDSAMYLCASSFVIGAQGYTFGSGTRLTVV.